The present entry profiles one T cell receptor (beta chain) with its context. Additional DNA sequences in this sample encode the identical CDR3. This record belongs to a study of blood T cell repertoires in COVID-19. Study background: The study drew acute and convalescent COVID-19 samples from the United States, Italy and Spain. Nucleic acid was either cDNA or gDNA, and it came from T cells, B-cell-depleted T cells, or PBMCs.

Germline CDR1 reads SGHDT; CDR2 reads YYEEEE. The CDR3 length is 12 residues. With 0 bases removed from V and 1 base from J, the gap between germline ends came to 2 bases. TCRdb's copy holds only in-frame clones and misses some; the assay was immunoSEQ multiplex PCR. The data show 95,000 or so clones, with about 80% seen just once and 20% to 25% held by the top ten. The sequenced sample was peripheral blood. This sequence was found in a human donor in a cohort sampled during active COVID-19. The chain carries TRBV5-6 and TRBJ2-7; no clear D gene. CDR3 sequence (DNA): TGTGCCAGCAGCTTGGCTTCCTACGAGCAGTACTTC. It yields the protein CASSLASYEQYF.